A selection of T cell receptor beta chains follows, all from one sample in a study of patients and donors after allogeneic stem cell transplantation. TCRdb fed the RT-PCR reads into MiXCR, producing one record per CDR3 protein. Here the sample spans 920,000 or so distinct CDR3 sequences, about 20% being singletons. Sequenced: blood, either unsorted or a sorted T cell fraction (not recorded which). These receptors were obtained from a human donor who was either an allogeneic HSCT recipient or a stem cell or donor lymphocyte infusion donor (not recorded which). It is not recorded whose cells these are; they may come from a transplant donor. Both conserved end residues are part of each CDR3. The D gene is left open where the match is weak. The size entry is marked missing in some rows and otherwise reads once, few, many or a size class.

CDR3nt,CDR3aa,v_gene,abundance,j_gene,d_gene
TGTGCCAGTAGTATAAAAGGGACAGTGAACACCGGGGAGCTGTTTTTT,CASSIKGTVNTGELFF,TRBV19,-,TRBJ2-2,TRBD1
TGCAGCGCAGCTCCCACTGAAGCTTTCTTT,CSAAPTEAFF,TRBV29-1,few,TRBJ1-1,-
TGCGCCAGCAGCCAAGACCCGGGACAGGGGGGAAACACCATATATTTT,CASSQDPGQGGNTIYF,TRBV4-3,few,TRBJ1-3,TRBD1
TGTGCCAGCATCCCGAGGACAGGGGCCACCGGGGAGCTGTTTTTT,CASIPRTGATGELFF,TRBV12-3/TRBV12-4,few,TRBJ2-2,TRBD1
TGCGCCAGCAGCCAAGAAAGACGATTCCAAGAGACCCAGTACTTC,CASSQERRFQETQYF,TRBV4-3,few,TRBJ2-5,-
TGTGCCAGCAGCTTAGATATTGGGAGGGTCCGCAATGAGCAGTTCTTC,CASSLDIGRVRNEQFF,TRBV7-2,-,TRBJ2-1,TRBD2
TGTGCCAGCAGACCGAGACAGGGAGACTATGGCTACACCTTC,CASRPRQGDYGYTF,TRBV12-3/TRBV12-4,-,TRBJ1-2,TRBD1
TGTGCCAGCAAAACCCGGCCGAACACCGGGGAGCTGTTTTTT,CASKTRPNTGELFF,TRBV6-1,-,TRBJ2-2,-
TGTGCCAGCAGCCAAAAGGGGGGGTCAGGGCAGGGCTACACCGGGGAGCTGTTTTTT,CASSQKGGSGQGYTGELFF,TRBV4-2,few,TRBJ2-2,-
TGCGCCAGCAGCGCGCTGGATAACGAGCAGTACTTC,CASSALDNEQYF,TRBV5-1,-,TRBJ2-7,-
TGTGCCAGCAGTTACTCCTCCGGGGGGGTACGGGAGCAGTACTTC,CASSYSSGGVREQYF,TRBV6-2/TRBV6-3,-,TRBJ2-7,TRBD2
TGCGCCAGCAGTCAACAGGGTACCCTCTTCGGCTACACCTTC,CASSQQGTLFGYTF,TRBV5-1,-,TRBJ1-2,-
TGTGCCAGCAGTTTAACGGGGGGGTACCTCTACAATGAGCAGTTCTTC,CASSLTGGYLYNEQFF,TRBV27,few,TRBJ2-1,TRBD2
TGTGCCATCAGTGACCCGGGACAGGGGGCCTACGAGCAGTACTTC,CAISDPGQGAYEQYF,TRBV10-3,few,TRBJ2-7,TRBD1
TGTGCCAGCAGGTTACTAGCGGGGATGGATGAGACCCAGTACTTC,CASRLLAGMDETQYF,TRBV21-1,few,TRBJ2-5,-
TGCGCCAGCAGCCCCATAGGTCTCAGACAGGCCGATCACAATGAGCAGTTCTTC,CASSPIGLRQADHNEQFF,TRBV4-1,many,TRBJ2-1,-
TGTGCCAGCAGTTTAACTACGAGAGATACGCAGTATTTT,CASSLTTRDTQYF,TRBV12-3/TRBV12-4,few,TRBJ2-3,-
TGTGCCACCAGCAGAGATTTGGGTCTCTACGAGCAGTACTTC,CATSRDLGLYEQYF,TRBV15,-,TRBJ2-7,-
TGCAGTCTGCCGGGACTAGCGGCCGGGGAGCTGTTTTTT,CSLPGLAAGELFF,TRBV20-1,-,TRBJ2-2,TRBD2
TGTGCCAGCAGTGAATCCCCCCAGGCCTCCTATAATTCACCCCTCCACTTT,CASSESPQASYNSPLHF,TRBV25-1,-,TRBJ1-6,-
TGCGCCAGCAGCTTGGCCGGACCACACTCTGGGGCCAACGTCCTGACTTTC,CASSLAGPHSGANVLTF,TRBV5-1,-,TRBJ2-6,-
TGTGCCAGCAGTTTAAGGTTGGGGGGCTCTGGCTACACCTTC,CASSLRLGGSGYTF,TRBV12-3/TRBV12-4,-,TRBJ1-2,-
TGCAGTGCTAGGAGGGGGATAGCTTCTCCCGGGGAGCTGTTTTTT,CSARRGIASPGELFF,TRBV20-1,few,TRBJ2-2,-
TGTGCCAGCAGTTTAAAGTGGCGGGGGGGCCAATTCCGCGGGGAGCTGTTTTTT,CASSLKWRGGQFRGELFF,TRBV6-5,-,TRBJ2-2,TRBD2
TGTGCCAGCAGTAACTGGACAGCTATCAATGAGCAGTTCTTC,CASSNWTAINEQFF,TRBV6-2/TRBV6-3,few,TRBJ2-1,-
TGTGCCAGCAGCTTAGTCGGTTCCACTCTGGATAATGAGCAGTTCTTC,CASSLVGSTLDNEQFF,TRBV11-2,-,TRBJ2-1,-
TGTGCCAGCAGCCACAGGGGACGATTTACACCCCAGTACTTC,CASSHRGRFTPQYF,TRBV14,few,TRBJ2-5,-